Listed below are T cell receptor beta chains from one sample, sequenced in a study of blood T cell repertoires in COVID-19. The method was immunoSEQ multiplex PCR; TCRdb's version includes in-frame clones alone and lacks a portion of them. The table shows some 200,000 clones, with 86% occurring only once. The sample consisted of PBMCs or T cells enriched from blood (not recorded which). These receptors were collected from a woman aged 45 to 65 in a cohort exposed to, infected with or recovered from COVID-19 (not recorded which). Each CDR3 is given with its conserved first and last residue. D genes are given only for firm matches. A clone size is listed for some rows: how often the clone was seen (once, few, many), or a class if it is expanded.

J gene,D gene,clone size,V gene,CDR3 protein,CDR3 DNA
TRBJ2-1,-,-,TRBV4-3,CASSPWDRRGNEQFF,TGCGCCAGCAGCCCCTGGGATCGGCGGGGCAATGAGCAGTTCTTC
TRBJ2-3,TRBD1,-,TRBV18,CASGTGPDTQYF,TGTGCCAGCGGGACAGGACCAGATACGCAGTATTTT
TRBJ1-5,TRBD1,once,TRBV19,CASNMKSGTGNQPQHF,TGTGCCAGTAATATGAAATCCGGGACAGGGAATCAGCCCCAGCATTTT
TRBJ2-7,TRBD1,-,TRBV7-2,CASSWAGTGGFEQYF,TGTGCCAGCAGCTGGGCCGGGACAGGGGGCTTCGAGCAGTACTTC
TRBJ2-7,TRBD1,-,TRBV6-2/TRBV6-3,CASSYPDRGSVYEQYF,TGTGCCAGCAGTTACCCGGACAGGGGAAGTGTGTACGAGCAGTACTTC
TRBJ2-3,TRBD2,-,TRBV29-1,CSVWGTSGSTDTQYF,TGCAGCGTGTGGGGGACTAGCGGGTCCACAGATACGCAGTATTTT
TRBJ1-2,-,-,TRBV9,CASSVEGNRNYGYTF,TGTGCCAGCAGCGTAGAGGGGAACCGGAACTATGGCTACACCTTC
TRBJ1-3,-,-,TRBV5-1,CASSSQNGNTIYF,TGCGCCAGCAGCTCGCAGAACGGAAACACCATATATTTT
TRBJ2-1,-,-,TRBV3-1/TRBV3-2,CASSQEGHWSSYNEQFF,TGTGCCAGCAGCCAAGAAGGTCACTGGAGCTCCTACAATGAGCAGTTCTTC
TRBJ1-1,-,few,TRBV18,CASSAGADTEAFF,TGTGCCAGCTCAGCAGGGGCTGATACTGAAGCTTTCTTT
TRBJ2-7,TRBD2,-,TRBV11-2,CASSPKLAGSSYEQYF,TGTGCCAGCAGCCCAAAACTAGCGGGGAGCTCCTACGAGCAGTACTTC
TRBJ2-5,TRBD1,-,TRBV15,CATSRDLYRGRETQYF,TGTGCCACCAGCAGAGATCTATACAGGGGGCGGGAGACCCAGTACTTC
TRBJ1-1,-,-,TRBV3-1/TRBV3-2,CASSQGPTLSGGGTEAFF,TGTGCCAGCAGCCAAGGACCGACGCTCAGTGGGGGCGGAACTGAAGCTTTCTTT
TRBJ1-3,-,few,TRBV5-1,CASSLAGTGNTIYF,TGCGCCAGCAGCTTGGCAGGGACTGGAAACACCATATATTTT
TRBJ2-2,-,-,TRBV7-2,CASSLLETANTGELFF,TGTGCCAGCAGCTTATTAGAAACCGCGAACACCGGGGAGCTGTTTTTT
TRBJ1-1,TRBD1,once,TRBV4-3,CASSSFTGAEAFF,TGCGCCAGCAGCTCTTTTACAGGGGCTGAAGCTTTCTTT
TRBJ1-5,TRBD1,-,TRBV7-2,CASSLASTGVGVGNQPQHF,TGTGCCAGCAGCTTAGCCTCGACAGGGGTAGGCGTCGGGAATCAGCCCCAGCATTTT
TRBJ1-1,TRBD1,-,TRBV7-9,CASSSQGGTEAFF,TGTGCCAGCAGCTCACAGGGGGGGACTGAAGCTTTCTTT
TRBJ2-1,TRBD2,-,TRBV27,CASSRGLAGDNEQFF,TGTGCCAGCAGTCGGGGACTAGCGGGGGACAATGAGCAGTTCTTC
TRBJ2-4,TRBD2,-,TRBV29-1,CSVFSGGFQYF,TGCAGCGTTTTTAGCGGGGGCTTTCAGTACTTC
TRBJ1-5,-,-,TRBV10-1,CASSAGQGQPQHF,TGCGCCAGCAGTGCAGGGCAGGGTCAGCCCCAGCATTTT
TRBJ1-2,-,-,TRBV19,CASSIFEGGYGYTF,TGTGCCAGTAGTATCTTCGAGGGCGGCTATGGCTACACCTTC
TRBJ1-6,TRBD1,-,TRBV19,CASSRQGTNSPLHF,TGTGCCAGTAGTAGACAGGGGACCAATTCACCCCTCCACTTT
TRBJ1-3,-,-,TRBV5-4,CASSLGGGNVGNTIYF,TGTGCCAGCAGCTTGGGGGGAGGTAATGTCGGAAACACCATATATTTT
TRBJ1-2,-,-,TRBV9,CASNVGGGYGYTF,TGTGCCAGCAACGTAGGAGGGGGCTATGGCTACACCTTC
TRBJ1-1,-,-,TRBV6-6,CASSYQQNTEAFF,TGTGCCAGCAGTTATCAACAGAACACTGAAGCTTTCTTT
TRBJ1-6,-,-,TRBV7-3,CASSLNLLSPLHF,TGTGCCAGCAGCTTAAACTTACTTTCACCCCTCCACTTT
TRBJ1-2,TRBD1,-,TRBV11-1,CASSLAQDRRLYGYTF,TGTGCCAGCAGCTTAGCGCAGGACAGGAGACTCTATGGCTACACCTTC
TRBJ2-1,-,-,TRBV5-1,CASPSAEQFF,TGCGCCAGCCCCTCTGCGGAGCAGTTCTTC
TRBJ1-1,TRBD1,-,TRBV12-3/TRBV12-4,CASSLAGTARAFF,TGTGCCAGCAGTTTAGCCGGGACAGCTCGGGCTTTCTTT
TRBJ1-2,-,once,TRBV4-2,CASSQDLGQGRGNGYTF,TGTGCCAGCAGCCAAGATCTTGGGCAGGGCCGAGGCAATGGCTACACCTTC
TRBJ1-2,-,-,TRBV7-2,CASSLVAAADGYTF,TGTGCCAGCAGCTTAGTTGCGGCAGCGGATGGCTACACCTTC
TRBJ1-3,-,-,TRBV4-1,CASSHTLGRLAGNTIYF,TGCGCCAGCAGCCACACCCTTGGGAGGCTCGCTGGAAACACCATATATTTT
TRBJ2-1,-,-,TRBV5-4,CASSLPAGSSSEQFF,TGTGCCAGCAGCCTCCCCGCGGGGTCTTCCAGTGAGCAGTTCTTC
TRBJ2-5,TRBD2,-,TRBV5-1,CASSLAQEGLVQETQYF,TGCGCCAGCAGCTTGGCGCAAGAGGGACTAGTACAAGAGACCCAGTACTTC
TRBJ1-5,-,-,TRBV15,CATSDLRKKNNQPQHF,TGTGCCACCAGCGATCTGCGGAAAAAAAATAATCAGCCCCAGCATTTT
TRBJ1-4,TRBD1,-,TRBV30,CAWSGTADNEKLFF,TGTGCCTGGAGCGGGACAGCTGATAATGAAAAACTGTTTTTT
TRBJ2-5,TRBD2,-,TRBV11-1,CASSFRLALYQETQYF,TGTGCCAGCAGCTTCAGACTAGCGTTGTACCAAGAGACCCAGTACTTC
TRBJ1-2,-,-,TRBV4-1,CASSQGYQGGYGYTF,TGCGCCAGCAGCCAAGGGTATCAGGGCGGCTATGGCTACACCTTC
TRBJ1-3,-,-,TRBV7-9,CASSPGDWRKNTIYF,TGTGCCAGCAGCCCTGGGGACTGGCGAAAAAACACCATATATTTT
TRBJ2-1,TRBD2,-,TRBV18,CASSLSGGSYNEQFF,TGTGCCAGCTCACTTAGCGGGGGCTCCTACAATGAGCAGTTCTTC
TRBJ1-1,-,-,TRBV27,CASSPLRGLLMNTEAFF,TGTGCCAGCAGTCCACTAAGAGGGTTACTTATGAACACTGAAGCTTTCTTT